These 21 T cell receptor beta chains were sequenced from one sample in a study of blood T cells in healthy people across ages. The second PCR ran roughly 7 to 11 cycles with a sample-barcoded 5' primer and J-beta primers. TCRdb itself ran the 5' RACE reads through MiXCR, one entry per CDR3 protein. Of fewer than 700,000 distinct CDR3 sequences listed, around 41% were seen once; the top ten hold 25% to 35%. Sequencing was carried out using blood. Every receptor here comes from a man at least 80 years old in good health.

In this sample, this clonotype turned up many times. This chain links TRBV10-3 with TRBJ2-5; the D gene could be TRBD1 or TRBD2 (5 bases each). The ends were cut back, 0 bases at V and 2 bases at J, with 13 bases in the middle. The CDR3 spans 16 residues. CDR1 ENHRY and CDR2 SYGVKD come from the germline V gene. The CDR3 region is CAISESSGREQETQYF. As DNA, the CDR3 is TGTGCCATCAGTGAGTCATCAGGCAGGGAGCAAGAGACCCAGTACTTC.

The sample holds a few counts of this clonotype. The rearrangement joins TRBV20-1 to TRBJ2-7, with D uncertain. V was shortened by 0 bases and J by 2 bases, with 11 bases between the two germline ends. This CDR3 contains 14 residues. Per germline, CDR1 DFQATT and CDR2 SNEGSKA (reference sequence). The CDR3 is CSARDESRTYEQYF. CDR3 bases: TGCAGTGCTAGAGATGAGTCCAGAACCTACGAGCAGTACTTC.

About this clonotype itself: A read error may produce the germline difference seen at one junction end. V usage is TRBV6-2 or TRBV6-3 and J usage is TRBJ2-2, with 7 bases matching TRBD2. Germline V gives CDR1 MNHEY, CDR2 SVGEGT. This CDR3 has 15 residues. The CDR3 nucleotides are TGTGCCACCAGTACTAGCGCAAGTTTTACCGGGGAGCTGTTTTTT. This codes for CATSTSASFTGELFF.

This clonotype has just a few counts. The chain links TRBV20-1 to TRBJ2-7; D is possibly TRBD2 (6 bases). Deletions cut 0 bases from V and 7 bases from J, with 16 bases between. CDR1 is DFQATT and CDR2 is SNEGSKA in the germline V gene (reference sequence). This CDR3 contains 14 residues. The CDR3 DNA reads as TGCAGTGCTAGAGATCGGAGGGGATACAATGAGCAGTACTTC. It translates to CSARDRRGYNEQYF.

The rearrangement uses TRBV29-1 and TRBJ2-3, with D perhaps matching TRBD2 (6 bases). The V and J ends lost 6 bases and 0 bases respectively, with 19 bases between them. The CDR3 is made up of 16 amino acids. The germline V gene encodes CDR1 SQVTM and CDR2 ANQGSEA. CDR3: CSVGGTTNGSTDTQYF. The CDR3 region has the DNA TGCAGCGTGGGGGGTACGACTAACGGGAGCACAGATACGCAGTATTTT.

The rearrangement uses TRBV14 and TRBJ2-5; D is possibly TRBD1 (5 bases). The V end lost 4 bases, the J end lost 4 bases, and 16 bases lay between the germline ends. The CDR3 is 15 amino acids. The germline CDR1 and CDR2 sequences are SGHDN and FVKESK. CDR3 in DNA: TGTGCCAGCAGCCTCATCCCACAGGCATTAGAGACCCAGTACTTC. This encodes CASSLIPQALETQYF.

The chain joins TRBV28 to TRBJ2-2; no definite D call. Trimming pared 6 bases from V and 4 bases from J, leaving 9 bases between. CDR1 and CDR2 from the germline V gene are MDHEN and SYDVKM. This CDR3 contains 13 residues. CDR3 region: CASRSDGTGELFF. The CDR3 coding sequence is TGTGCCAGCAGATCAGACGGCACCGGGGAGCTGTTTTTT.

The V call is TRBV5-1, the J call TRBJ2-5; 11 bases align to TRBD1. Trimming took 5 bases from V and 2 from J; bases not matched to a gene: 11. Germline assignment: CDR1 SGHRS and CDR2 YFSETQ. The CDR3 is 17 residues long. In DNA form, the CDR3 reads TGCGCCAGCAGTCTGACTCCGGGACAGGGGGGACAAGAGACCCAGTACTTC. Translation: CASSLTPGQGGQETQYF.

The V call is TRBV6-2 or TRBV6-3, the J call TRBJ2-5; tentative D call: TRBD2 (6 bases). The V end was cut by 2 bases, the J end by 7 bases, with 14 bases between. The CDR3 runs 14 residues. Germline V gene data show CDR1 as MNHEY and CDR2 as SVGEGT. The CDR3 coding sequence is TGTGCCAGCAGTTACGATGTCCGGGGAGGGACCCAGTACTTC. Translating it yields CASSYDVRGGTQYF.

In its sample, this clonotype was seen once. With a much larger clone just one base away, this may be a read error. This sequence joins TRBV10-3 and TRBJ1-2; 9 bases line up with TRBD1. The CDR3 covers 14 residues. Germline values: CDR1 ENHRY, CDR2 SYGVKD. The chain's CDR3 is CTISDPGQGSGYTF. CDR3 DNA sequence: TGTACCATCAGTGACCCGGGACAGGGTAGTGGCTACACCTTC.

The chain employs TRBV6-2 or TRBV6-3 and TRBJ2-7; D may match TRBD1 or TRBD2 (5 bases each). Germline values: CDR1 MNHEY, CDR2 SVGEGT. V was pared by 6 bases and J by 6 bases, with 12 bases between. This CDR3 is built from 12 residues. The CDR3 DNA reads as TGTGCCAGCAGCCGGGGCTTCGGCGAGCAGTACTTC. This codes for CASSRGFGEQYF.

About this clonotype itself: At one end, the junction sequence differs from germline, possibly due to a read error. The chain links TRBV7-9 to TRBJ1-6; weak D call: TRBD1 (6 bases). This CDR3 has 15 amino acids. The germline V gene encodes CDR1 SEHNR and CDR2 FQNEAQ (reference sequence). The CDR3 DNA reads as TGTGCCAGCAGCCCCCTCGGACAGTCCAATTCATCCCTCCACTTT. Translation: CASSPLGQSNSSLHF. Full variable domain (missing parts from reference TRBV7-9 and TRBJ1-6): DTGVSQNPRHKITKRGQNVTFRCDPISEHNRLYWYRQTLGQGPEFLTYFQNEAQLEKSRLLSDRFSAERPKGSFSTLEIQRTEQGDSAMYLCASSPLGQSNSSLHFGNGTRLTVT.

There are many counts of this clonotype. Here the CDR3 DNA reads TGTGCCATCGAAGGGGGCGGAAATCGCAATGAGCAGTTCTTC. Translation gives CAIEGGGNRNEQFF. The chain uses TRBV10-3 and TRBJ2-1; 7 bases are a match to TRBD1. Per germline, CDR1 ENHRY and CDR2 SYGVKD. This CDR3 has 14 residues. V gave up 8 bases and J gave up 6 bases; unmatched junction bases: 10.

This clonotype came up many times. The V and J genes are TRBV6-2 or TRBV6-3 and TRBJ2-5; no reliable D call. The CDR3 runs 15 residues. CDR1 and CDR2 (germline): MNHEY, SVGEGT. V lost 5 bases and J lost 2, with 15 bases in between. Here the CDR3 reads CASSTVAVTQETQYF. CDR3 nucleotide sequence: TGTGCCAGCAGTACGGTAGCAGTAACTCAAGAGACCCAGTACTTC.

This chain links TRBV18 with TRBJ2-5; D not resolved. The CDR3 is 14 amino acids. CDR1 KGHSH and CDR2 LQKENI come from the germline V gene. Between the trimmed V and J ends, which lost 2 bases and 4 bases, there was a span of 11 bases. CDR3 nucleotide sequence: TGTGCCAGCTCACCAACACAGAATGGAGAGACCCAGTACTTC. Its translation is CASSPTQNGETQYF.

This clonotype was observed a handful of times. This chain connects TRBV5-1 to TRBJ2-7, with 7 bases matching TRBD1. CDR1 and CDR2 from the germline V gene are SGHRS and YFSETQ. J gave up 3 bases and V 4 bases, and 7 bases lay outside the gene matches. The CDR3 extends over 14 amino acids. In DNA, the CDR3 is TGCGCCAGCAGCCGTCGACAGGGTCTCTACGAGCAGTACTTC. Protein: CASSRRQGLYEQYF.

This chain links TRBV7-2 with TRBJ2-2; D not certain. The CDR3 covers 14 residues. Deletions cut 2 bases from V and 3 bases from J, with 7 bases between. Germline V gives CDR1 SGHTA, CDR2 FQGNSA. The CDR3 loop reads CASSLSPHTGELFF. As DNA, the CDR3 is TGTGCCAGCAGCTTAAGTCCACACACCGGGGAGCTGTTTTTT.

This clonotype was observed once. V and J are TRBV12-3 or TRBV12-4 and TRBJ2-4; 9 nucleotides match TRBD1. The DNA end favors TRBJ2-7, so the J call may be wrong. The CDR3 is made up of 14 amino acids. As DNA, the CDR3 is TGTGCCAGCAGTCGGGACAGGGTTACAGACGAGCAGTACTTC. Translation: CASSRDRVTDEQYF.

This clonotype turned up a few times. The V gene is TRBV27, the J gene TRBJ2-7, with D uncertain. Trimming removed 4 bases from V and 7 bases from J, with 23 bases in between. The V gene's germline CDR1 is MNHEY and CDR2 SMNVEV (reference sequence). The CDR3 loop spans 16 amino acids. This CDR3 reads CASSSPQWTDVGEQYF. In DNA, the CDR3 is TGTGCCAGCAGTTCCCCCCAGTGGACCGACGTAGGGGAGCAGTACTTC.

The table lists this clonotype with a few counts. The rearrangement uses TRBV3-1 and TRBJ2-7; 8 bases match TRBD1. Germline assignment: CDR1 LGHDT and CDR2 YNNKEL (reference sequence). Trimming removed 3 bases from V and 2 bases from J; junction bases left unmatched: 6. This CDR3 has 15 amino acids. The CDR3 reads CASSHEDRAPYEQYF. The CDR3 region has the DNA TGTGCCAGCAGCCATGAGGACAGGGCCCCCTACGAGCAGTACTTC.

This clonotype was seen a handful of times. The chain joins TRBV27 to TRBJ2-7, with D tentatively TRBD1 or TRBD2 (5 bases each). The CDR3 is 18 amino acids. V was shortened by 6 bases and J by 3 bases, with 27 bases between the two germline ends. CDR1 and CDR2 (germline): MNHEY, SMNVEV (reference sequence). CDR3 DNA: TGTGCCAGCAGCCAAGAGATGGGTTTGAGGGGTTTTGGCTACGAGCAGTACTTC. Amino acids: CASSQEMGLRGFGYEQYF.